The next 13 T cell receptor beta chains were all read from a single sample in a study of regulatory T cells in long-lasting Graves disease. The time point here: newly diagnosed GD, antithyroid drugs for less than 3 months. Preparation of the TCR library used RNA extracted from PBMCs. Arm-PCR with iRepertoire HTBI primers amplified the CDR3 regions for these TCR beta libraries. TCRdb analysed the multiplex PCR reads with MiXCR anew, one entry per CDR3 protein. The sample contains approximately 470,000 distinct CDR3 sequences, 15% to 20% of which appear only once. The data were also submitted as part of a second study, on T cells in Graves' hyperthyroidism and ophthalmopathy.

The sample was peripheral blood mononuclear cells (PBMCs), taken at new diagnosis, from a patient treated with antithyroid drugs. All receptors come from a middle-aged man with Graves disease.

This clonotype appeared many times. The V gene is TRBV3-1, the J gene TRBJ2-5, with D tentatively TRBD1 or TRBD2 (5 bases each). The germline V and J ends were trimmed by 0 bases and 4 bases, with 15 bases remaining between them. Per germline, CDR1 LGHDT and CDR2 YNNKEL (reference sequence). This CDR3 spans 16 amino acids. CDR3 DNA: TGTGCCAGCAGCCAAGATCGAGGGGCGGCAACAGAGACCCAGTACTTC. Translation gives CASSQDRGAATETQYF.

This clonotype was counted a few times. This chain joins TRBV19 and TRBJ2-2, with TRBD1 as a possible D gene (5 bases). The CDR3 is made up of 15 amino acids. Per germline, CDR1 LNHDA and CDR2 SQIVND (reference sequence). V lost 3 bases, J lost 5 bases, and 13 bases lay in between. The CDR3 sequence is CASSIQSGSTGELFF. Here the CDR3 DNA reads TGTGCCAGTAGTATTCAATCAGGGTCGACCGGGGAGCTGTTTTTT.

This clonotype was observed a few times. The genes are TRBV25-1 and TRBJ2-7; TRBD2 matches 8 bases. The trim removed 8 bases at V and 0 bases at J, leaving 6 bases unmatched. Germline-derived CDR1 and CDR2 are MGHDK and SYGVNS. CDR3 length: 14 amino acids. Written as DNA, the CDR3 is TGTGCCAGCCCACTAGCGGACAACTCCTACGAGCAGTACTTC. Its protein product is CASPLADNSYEQYF.

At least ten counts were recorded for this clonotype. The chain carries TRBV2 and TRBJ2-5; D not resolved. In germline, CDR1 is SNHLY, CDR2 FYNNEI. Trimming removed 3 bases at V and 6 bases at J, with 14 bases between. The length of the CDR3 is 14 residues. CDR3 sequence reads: CASSDDSPMQTQYF. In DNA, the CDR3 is TGTGCCAGCAGTGATGACTCACCGATGCAGACCCAGTACTTC.

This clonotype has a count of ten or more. The CDR3 region has the DNA TGCGCCAGCAGCTTCAACCCTAGCGGGAGTTCTTATGAGCAGTTCTTC. Its protein product is CASSFNPSGSSYEQFF. The chain employs TRBV5-1 and TRBJ2-1; 10 bases map to TRBD2. V gave up 2 bases and J gave up 8 bases; unmatched junction bases: 10. The CDR3 runs to 16 residues. CDR1 is SGHRS and CDR2 is YFSETQ in the germline V gene.

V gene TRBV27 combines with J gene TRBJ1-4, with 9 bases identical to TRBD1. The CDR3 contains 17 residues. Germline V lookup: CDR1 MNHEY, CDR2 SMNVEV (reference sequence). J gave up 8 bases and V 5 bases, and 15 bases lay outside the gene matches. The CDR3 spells CASSLTAAGTGLEKLFF. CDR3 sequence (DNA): TGTGCCAGCAGTCTTACTGCCGCCGGGACAGGGCTGGAAAAACTGTTTTTT.

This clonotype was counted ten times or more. DNA of the CDR3: TGTGCCAGCAGCCATAGGACAGGGGGTCGAGAGACCCAGTACTTC. The encoded protein is CASSHRTGGRETQYF. The chain uses TRBV7-2 and TRBJ2-5; TRBD1 matches at 10 bases. Germline-derived CDR1 and CDR2 are SGHTA and FQGNSA. Germline trimming cut 5 bases from V and 4 bases from J; bases unmatched to any gene: 7. The CDR3 loop spans 15 amino acids. The full variable domain, completed using reference TRBV7-2 and TRBJ2-5, is GAGVSQSPSNKVTEKGKDVELRCDPISGHTALYWYRQSLGQGLEFLIYFQGNSAPDKSGLPSDRFSAERTGGSVSTLTIQRTQQEDSAVYLCASSHRTGGRETQYFGPGTRLLVL.

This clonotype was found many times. The CDR3 spells CASSLGLAGVEDTQYF. Here the CDR3 DNA reads TGTGCCAGCAGCTTAGGACTAGCGGGAGTCGAAGATACGCAGTATTTT. The chain recombines TRBV9 with TRBJ2-3; the match to TRBD2 covers 13 bases. J gave up 5 bases and V 4 bases, and 7 bases lay outside the gene matches. This CDR3 is built from 16 residues. Germline lookup yields CDR1 SGDLS and CDR2 YYNGEE.

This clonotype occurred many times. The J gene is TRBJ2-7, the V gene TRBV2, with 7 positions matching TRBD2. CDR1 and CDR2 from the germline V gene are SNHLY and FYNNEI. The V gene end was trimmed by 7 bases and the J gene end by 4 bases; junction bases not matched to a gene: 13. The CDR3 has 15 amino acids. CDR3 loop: CASTNSGTKLYEQYF. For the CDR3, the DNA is TGTGCCAGCACAAACTCCGGGACTAAGTTGTACGAGCAGTACTTC.

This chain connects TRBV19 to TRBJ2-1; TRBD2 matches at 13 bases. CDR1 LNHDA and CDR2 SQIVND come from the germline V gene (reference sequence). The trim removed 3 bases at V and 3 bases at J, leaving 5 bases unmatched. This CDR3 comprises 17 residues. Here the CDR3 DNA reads TGTGCCAGTAGTATCGGACTAGCGGGAGCGGGCTACAATGAGCAGTTCTTC. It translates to CASSIGLAGAGYNEQFF. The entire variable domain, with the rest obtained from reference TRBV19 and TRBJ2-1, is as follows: DGGITQSPKYLFRKEGQNVTLSCEQNLNHDAMYWYRQDPGQGLRLIYYSQIVNDFQKGDIAEGYSVSREKKESFPLTVTSAQKNPTAFYLCASSIGLAGAGYNEQFFGPGTRLTVL.

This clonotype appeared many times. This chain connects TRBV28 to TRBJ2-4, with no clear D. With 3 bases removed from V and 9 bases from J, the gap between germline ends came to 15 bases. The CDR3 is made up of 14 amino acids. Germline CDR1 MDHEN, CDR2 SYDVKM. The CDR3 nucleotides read TGTGCCAGCAGTTTCCAGGCGCAGGTTCCCATTCAGTACTTC. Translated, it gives CASSFQAQVPIQYF.

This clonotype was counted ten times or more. CDR3 sequence: CSVEVGLHTDTQYF. The CDR3 coding sequence is TGCAGCGTTGAAGTGGGACTTCACACAGATACGCAGTATTTT. The chain joins TRBV29-1 to TRBJ2-3; maybe TRBD2 (6 bases). Trimming pared 1 base from V and 2 bases from J, leaving 10 bases between. Germline-derived CDR1 and CDR2 are SQVTM and ANQGSEA. The CDR3 totals 14 residues.

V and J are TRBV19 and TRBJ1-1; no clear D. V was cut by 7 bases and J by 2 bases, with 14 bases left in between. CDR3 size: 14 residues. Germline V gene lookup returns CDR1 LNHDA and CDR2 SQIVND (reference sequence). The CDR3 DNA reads TGTGCCAGTAAAGAGGGTCCCCTTAACACTGAAGCTTTCTTT. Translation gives CASKEGPLNTEAFF.